This TCR beta chain was found in a study of CD8+ T cells in alopecia areata. TCR sequencing used cDNA made by reverse transcription of extracted RNA. Sequenced by immunoSEQ multiplex PCR; TCRdb stores in-frame clones only, minus some. The table shows under 70,000 clones, with about 96% occurring only once. Turning to this clone: What it binds is not known.

Researchers gathered lesional scalp punch biopsies and peripheral blood from patients with alopecia areata. Study-level findings and limits: Sharing of TCRs across patients appeared less clear than in mice, possibly for HLA-related reasons. Greater clonality was observed in lesional scalp samples, especially alopecia totalis/universalis, versus normal scalp. Sequenced scalp T cells also include alphabeta T cells resident in normal skin.

The CDR3 is made up of 15 amino acids. CDR1 GTSNPN and CDR2 SVGIG come from the germline V gene (reference sequence). V lost 8 bases, J lost 1 base, and 17 bases lay in between. The V gene is TRBV30, the J gene TRBJ2-2, with D perhaps given as TRBD1 or TRBD2 (6 bases each). The sample here was CD8+ T cells sorted from blood, taken at week 0. This TCR derives from a human donor with alopecia areata. The CDR3: CAQGHGGLNTGELFF. The CDR3 DNA follows: TGTGCCCAGGGTCACGGGGGCCTGAACACCGGGGAGCTGTTTTTT.